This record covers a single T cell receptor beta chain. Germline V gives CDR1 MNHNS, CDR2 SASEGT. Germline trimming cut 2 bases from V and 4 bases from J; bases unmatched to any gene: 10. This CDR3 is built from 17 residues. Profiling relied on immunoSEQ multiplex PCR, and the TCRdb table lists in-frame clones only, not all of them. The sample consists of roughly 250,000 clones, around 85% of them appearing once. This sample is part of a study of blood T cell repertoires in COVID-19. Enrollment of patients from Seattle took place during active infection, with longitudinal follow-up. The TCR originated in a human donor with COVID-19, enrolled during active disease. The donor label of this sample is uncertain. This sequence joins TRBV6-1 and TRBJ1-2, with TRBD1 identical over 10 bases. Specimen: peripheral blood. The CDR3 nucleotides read TGTGCCAGCAGTGAAAGTCGACAGGGGGCGTCCGCCTATGGCTACACCTTC. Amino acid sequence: CASSESRQGASAYGYTF.